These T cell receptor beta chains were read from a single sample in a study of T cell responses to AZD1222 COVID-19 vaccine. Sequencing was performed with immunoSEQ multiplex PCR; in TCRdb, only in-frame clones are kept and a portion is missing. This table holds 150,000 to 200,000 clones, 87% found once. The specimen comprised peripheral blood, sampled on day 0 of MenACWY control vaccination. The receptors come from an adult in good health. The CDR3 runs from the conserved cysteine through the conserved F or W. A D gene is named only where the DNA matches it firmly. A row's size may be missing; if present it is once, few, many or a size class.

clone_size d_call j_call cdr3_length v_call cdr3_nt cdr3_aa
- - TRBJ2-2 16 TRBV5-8 TGTGCCAGCAGCTTGCTGGTAGGGGGGCACACCGGGGAGCTGTTTTTT CASSLLVGGHTGELFF
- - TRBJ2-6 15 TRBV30 TGTGCCTGGGGAGGTCCGGGGACGGGGGCCAACGTCCTGACTTTC CAWGGPGTGANVLTF
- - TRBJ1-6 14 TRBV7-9 TGTGCCAGCAGCTTAGAAAGCAAGCATTCACCCCTCCACTTT CASSLESKHSPLHF
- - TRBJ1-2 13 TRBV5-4 TGTGCCAGCAGCTTGGACGGTAACTATGGCTACACCTTC CASSLDGNYGYTF
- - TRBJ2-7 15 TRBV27 TGTGCCAGCAGTTTTTCCAGCGACGTGTTCTACGAGCAGTACTTC CASSFSSDVFYEQYF
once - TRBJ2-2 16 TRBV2 TGTGCCACCAAAGAAGGGGAAGGGGAAGTCACCGGGGAGCTGTTTTTT CATKEGEGEVTGELFF
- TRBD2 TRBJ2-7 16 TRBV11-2 TGTGCCAGCAGCTTAATGATAGCGGGAGTTGGGTACGAGCAGTACTTC CASSLMIAGVGYEQYF
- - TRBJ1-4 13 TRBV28 TGTGCCAGCAGTCGGGGGCCAAATGAAAAACTGTTTTTT CASSRGPNEKLFF
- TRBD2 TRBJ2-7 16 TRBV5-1 TGCGCCAGCAGCGAGGGACTAGCGGGAGGTCTCTACGAGCAGTACTTC CASSEGLAGGLYEQYF
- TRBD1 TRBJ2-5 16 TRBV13 TGTGCCAGCAGCCCGAGGAGGACAGGGGCTTGGGAGACCCAGTACTTC CASSPRRTGAWETQYF
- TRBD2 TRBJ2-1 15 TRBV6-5 TGTGCCAGCGGTTTCCTAGCGGGATTCTACAATGAGCAGTTCTTC CASGFLAGFYNEQFF
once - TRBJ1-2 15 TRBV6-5 TGTGCCAGCAGTTACTCGGTACAGTCACTATGGGGCTACACCTTC CASSYSVQSLWGYTF
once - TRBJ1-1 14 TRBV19 TGTGCCAGTAGTACCGACAGGAGAAACACTGAAGCTTTCTTT CASSTDRRNTEAFF
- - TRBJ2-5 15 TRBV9 TGTGCCAGCAGCGTCCTGGACAGTTTTTGGGAGACCCAGTACTTC CASSVLDSFWETQYF
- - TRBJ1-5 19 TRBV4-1 TGCGCCAGCAGCCAAGATCCGGCAGACAGGTATAGAAGCAATCAGCCCCAGCATTTT CASSQDPADRYRSNQPQHF
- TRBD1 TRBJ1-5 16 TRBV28 TGTGCCAGTAGGACAGGGGGCCTGTCGGGCAATCAGCCCCAGCATTTT CASRTGGLSGNQPQHF
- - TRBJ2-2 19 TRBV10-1 TGCGCCAGCAGTTCACGGGACACGGGACTACCCGTTTCGACCGGGGAGCTGTTTTTT CASSSRDTGLPVSTGELFF
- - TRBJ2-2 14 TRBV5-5 TGTGCCAGCAGCACCGGGGCAGCGGTTGGGGAGCTGTTTTTT CASSTGAAVGELFF
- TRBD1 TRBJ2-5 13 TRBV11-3 TGTGCCAGCAGCTCGACAGGGGCAGAGACCCAGTACTTC CASSSTGAETQYF
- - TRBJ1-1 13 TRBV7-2 TGTGCCAGCAGCTTCCGATCGGACACTGAAGCTTTCTTT CASSFRSDTEAFF
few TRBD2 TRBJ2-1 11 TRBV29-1 TGCAGCGGCGGACTAGCGGGAGTCCAGTTCTTC CSGGLAGVQFF
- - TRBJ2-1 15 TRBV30 TGTGCCTGGAGTGTACCGGGAACACTATACAATGAGCAGTTCTTC CAWSVPGTLYNEQFF
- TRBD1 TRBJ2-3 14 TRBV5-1 TGCGCCAGCAGCGCACAGGGGGGCGTAGATACGCAGTATTTT CASSAQGGVDTQYF
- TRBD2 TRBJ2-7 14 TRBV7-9 TGTGCCAGCAGCTCGACTAGCGGGAGTTACGAGCAGTACTTC CASSSTSGSYEQYF
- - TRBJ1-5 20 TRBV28 TGTGCCAGCAGTTGGCCTACGGGGGCCTGGGGGGGAAATAGCAATCAGCCCCAGCATTTT CASSWPTGAWGGNSNQPQHF
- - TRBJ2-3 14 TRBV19 TGTGCCAGTAGTCGGCAGGGGATCACAGATACGCAGTATTTT CASSRQGITDTQYF
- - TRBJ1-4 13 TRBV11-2 TGTGCCAGCAGCCCCCGGACTGATGAAAAACTGTTTTTT CASSPRTDEKLFF
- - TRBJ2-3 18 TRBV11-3 TGTGCCAGCAGCTCTGGTGACGGTGTGGGAGGAAACACAGATACGCAGTATTTT CASSSGDGVGGNTDTQYF
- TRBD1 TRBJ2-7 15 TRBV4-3 TGCGCCAGCAGCCAAGAGCCAGGGGGCCGTTACGAGCAGTACTTC CASSQEPGGRYEQYF
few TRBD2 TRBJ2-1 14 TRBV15 TGTGCCACCAGCAGGCGAGCGGGGGCATCAGAGCAGTTCTTC CATSRRAGASEQFF
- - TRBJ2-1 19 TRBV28 TGTGCCAGCAGTCATGGGACAGTTGGGGGACTACTAGGGAGGAATGAGCAGTTCTTC CASSHGTVGGLLGRNEQFF
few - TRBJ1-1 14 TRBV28 TGTGCCAGCAGTTTTAGGATGACGGACACTGAAGCTTTCTTT CASSFRMTDTEAFF
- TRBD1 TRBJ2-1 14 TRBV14 TGTGCCAGCAGCCCCATAACAGGGGACAATGAGCAGTTCTTC CASSPITGDNEQFF
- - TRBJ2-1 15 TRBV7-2 TGTGCCAGCAGCTTGCAGAGTCTAGGGAGTAATGAGCAGTTCTTC CASSLQSLGSNEQFF
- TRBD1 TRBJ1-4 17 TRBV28 TGTGCCAGCACTATTACCCGGTTGACAGGGTTTAATGAAAAACTGTTTTTT CASTITRLTGFNEKLFF
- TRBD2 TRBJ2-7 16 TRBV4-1 TGCGCCAGCAGCCCAAACCACGGGAGGGCGTCCTACGAGCAGTACTTC CASSPNHGRASYEQYF
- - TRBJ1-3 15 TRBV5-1 TGCGCCAGCAGCTCCATGGGGGGCTCTGGAAACACCATATATTTT CASSSMGGSGNTIYF
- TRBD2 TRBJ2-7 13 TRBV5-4 TGTGCCAGCAGCTGGACTAGCGGGAACGAGCAGTACTTC CASSWTSGNEQYF
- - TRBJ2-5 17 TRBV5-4 TGTGCCAGCAGCTTGGGCCGCCGGGGGTGGGGACAAGAGACCCAGTACTTC CASSLGRRGWGQETQYF
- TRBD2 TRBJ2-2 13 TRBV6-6 TGTGCCAGCACCAGGGAGGGCACCGGGGAGCTGTTTTTT CASTREGTGELFF
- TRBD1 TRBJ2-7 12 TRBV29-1 TGCAGCGTTCCTGGACAGGGCTACGAGCAGTACTTC CSVPGQGYEQYF
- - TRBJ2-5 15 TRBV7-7 TGTGCCAGCAGCCCCCGGTCCCAGGGGTTAGAGACCCAGTACTTC CASSPRSQGLETQYF
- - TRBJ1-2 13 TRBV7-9 TGTGCCAGCAGTACACCCACTAACTATGGCTACACCTTC CASSTPTNYGYTF
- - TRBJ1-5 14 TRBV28 TGTGCCAGCAGCTTCCGGGTTGGGAATCAGCCCCAGCATTTT CASSFRVGNQPQHF